This T cell receptor (beta chain) appears in the sequencing data of a study of T cells in Graves' hyperthyroidism and ophthalmopathy. Germline V lookup: CDR1 MNHNS, CDR2 SASEGT. Trimming left V 5 bases short and J 6 bases short, with 11 bases between. The CDR3 has 13 amino acids. In this sample, this clonotype turned up a few times. Antigen unknown. There were TCR beta CDR3 regions amplified from RNA transcripts. The TCR CDR3 was amplified in a first-round RT-PCR using the HTBI primer set. TCRdb called the multiplex PCR reads again in MiXCR, with one record for every CDR3 protein. The sample consists of approximately 410,000 distinct CDR3 sequences, approximately 14% of them appearing once. Study results and caveats: The model made its ophthalmopathy prediction, and onset followed a median about 6.8 months later.

The specimen was blood. The source is a young man with Graves' ophthalmopathy. This rearrangement joins TRBV6-1 to TRBJ2-1; D is ambiguous. This CDR3 is CASSYRERNEQFF. The CDR3 DNA is TGTGCCAGCAGTTATAGAGAGCGCAATGAGCAGTTCTTC.